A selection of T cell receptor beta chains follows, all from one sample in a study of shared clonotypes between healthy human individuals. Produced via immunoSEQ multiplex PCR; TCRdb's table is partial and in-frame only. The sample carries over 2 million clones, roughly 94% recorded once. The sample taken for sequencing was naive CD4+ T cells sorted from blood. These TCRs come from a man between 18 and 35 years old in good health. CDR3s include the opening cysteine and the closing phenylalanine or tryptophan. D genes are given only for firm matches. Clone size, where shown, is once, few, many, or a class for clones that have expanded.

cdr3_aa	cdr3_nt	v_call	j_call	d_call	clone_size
CASSGWGQGGYGYTF	TGTGCCAGCAGCGGATGGGGACAGGGAGGATATGGCTACACCTTC	TRBV9	TRBJ1-2	TRBD1	NA
CASSDEGSEQYF	TGTGCCAGCAGCGACGAGGGATCCGAGCAGTACTTC	TRBV2	TRBJ2-7	NA	NA
CAWSSDPGGNSPLHF	TGTGCCTGGAGTAGCGATCCCGGGGGAAATTCACCCCTCCACTTT	TRBV30	TRBJ1-6	NA	NA
CASSLTANEKLFF	TGTGCCAGCAGCTTAACGGCTAATGAAAAACTGTTTTTT	TRBV5-6	TRBJ1-4	NA	NA
CASSFPPGAQGGNGEQYF	TGCGCCAGCAGCTTTCCACCGGGAGCACAGGGAGGTAACGGCGAGCAGTACTTC	TRBV4-1	TRBJ2-7	NA	NA
CASSYSKTGGGYEQYF	TGTGCCAGCAGTTACTCGAAGACAGGGGGAGGCTACGAGCAGTACTTC	TRBV6-5	TRBJ2-7	TRBD1	once
CASSLGQRGSTDTQYF	TGTGCCAGCAGCTTAGGCCAGCGGGGGAGCACAGATACGCAGTATTTT	TRBV7-3	TRBJ2-3	TRBD2	NA
CAWSLWDRENTEAFF	TGTGCCTGGAGCCTCTGGGACCGAGAGAACACTGAAGCTTTCTTT	TRBV30	TRBJ1-1	NA	NA
CASSPGTENQPQHF	TGCGCCAGCAGCCCAGGGACAGAAAATCAGCCCCAGCATTTT	TRBV5-1	TRBJ1-5	TRBD1	NA
CAISEAGGGYTF	TGTGCCATCAGTGAGGCGGGGGGTGGCTACACCTTC	TRBV10-3	TRBJ1-2	NA	once
CASSQPGQGYNEQFF	TGTGCCAGCAGCCAACCGGGACAGGGATACAATGAGCAGTTCTTC	TRBV7-3	TRBJ2-1	TRBD1	NA
CASSAYSGTGSSPLHF	TGTGCCAGCAGCGCCTACTCCGGGACAGGGAGCTCACCCCTCCACTTT	TRBV9	TRBJ1-6	TRBD1	NA
CASSSHKSTVFSYNSPLHF	TGTGCCAGCAGTTCCCACAAATCTACAGTTTTCTCCTATAATTCACCCCTCCACTTT	TRBV28	TRBJ1-6	NA	NA
CASSAGARIRGNEQFF	TGTGCCAGCAGTGCAGGGGCGAGGATCCGTGGCAATGAGCAGTTCTTC	TRBV28	TRBJ2-1	NA	NA
CASSDSGAYGYTF	TGCGCCAGCAGTGACTCAGGAGCGTATGGCTACACCTTC	TRBV10-1	TRBJ1-2	NA	NA
CASSYSGDGNSPLHF	TGTGCCAGCAGTTACTCGGGAGATGGGAATTCACCCCTCCACTTT	TRBV6-6	TRBJ1-6	NA	NA
CASSFGNEQYF	TGTGCCAGCAGCTTTGGTAACGAGCAGTACTTC	TRBV5-4	TRBJ2-7	NA	NA
CASSSPPGGSGETQYF	TGTGCCAGCAGCTCCCCGCCAGGCGGGAGCGGAGAGACCCAGTACTTC	TRBV5-4	TRBJ2-5	TRBD2	NA
CASSQEGGLTNYGYTF	TGCGCCAGCAGCCAAGAAGGAGGGCTTACTAACTATGGCTACACCTTC	TRBV4-1	TRBJ1-2	NA	NA
CASSFWGRGQETQYF	TGTGCCAGCAGCTTTTGGGGGAGGGGCCAAGAGACCCAGTACTTC	TRBV7-9	TRBJ2-5	TRBD2	NA
CASSTPPLSGKGEQFF	TGTGCCTCCTCCACTCCCCCTCTATCAGGGAAGGGTGAGCAGTTCTTC	TRBV4-2	TRBJ2-1	NA	NA
CAWSGTGKGEETQYF	TGTGCCTGGAGTGGTACGGGGAAGGGTGAAGAGACCCAGTACTTC	TRBV30	TRBJ2-5	NA	NA
CASDLGQGANEQYF	TGCGCCAGCGACCTTGGACAGGGGGCCAACGAGCAGTACTTC	TRBV5-1	TRBJ2-7	TRBD1	once
CASSSAGTSANEQFF	TGTGCCAGCAGTTCAGCCGGGACTAGCGCCAATGAGCAGTTCTTC	TRBV5-4	TRBJ2-1	TRBD2	NA
CASSPTSGIGEAFF	TGTGCCAGCAGTCCAACCTCAGGGATAGGGGAAGCTTTCTTT	TRBV28	TRBJ1-1	NA	NA
CAISDSGGTTDTQYF	TGTGCCATCAGTGATAGCGGGGGGACTACAGATACGCAGTATTTT	TRBV10-3	TRBJ2-3	TRBD2	NA
CASSQEGGLSYEQYF	TGCGCCAGCAGCCAAGAGGGAGGGCTATCCTACGAGCAGTACTTC	TRBV4-3	TRBJ2-7	TRBD2	once
CASRELQGRPNNEQFF	TGTGCCAGCAGGGAACTACAGGGGAGGCCTAACAATGAGCAGTTCTTC	TRBV27	TRBJ2-1	NA	NA
CASSLNGVISNQPQHF	TGTGCCAGCAGCTTAAACGGGGTCATTAGCAATCAGCCCCAGCATTTT	TRBV7-2	TRBJ1-5	NA	NA
CASRGPETQYF	TGTGCCAGCAGGGGCCCAGAGACCCAGTACTTC	TRBV6-5	TRBJ2-5	NA	NA
CASSQFIRGDAYEQYF	TGCGCCAGCAGCCAATTCATTCGGGGCGACGCCTACGAGCAGTACTTC	TRBV4-1	TRBJ2-7	NA	NA